This T cell receptor beta chain was identified in a study of T cells in Graves' hyperthyroidism and ophthalmopathy. The sample holds a few counts of this clonotype. The source material, RNA transcripts, was used to amplify TCR beta CDR3 regions. Primed by the HTBI set, a first-round RT-PCR was run on the TCR CDR3. Using its own MiXCR run on the multiplex PCR reads, TCRdb lists one record per CDR3 protein. Of some 510,000 distinct CDR3 sequences in the sample, less than 25% were seen once. Stable Graves' hyperthyroidism denoted no ophthalmopathy progression over 18 months. Germline CDR1 and CDR2: SGHVS and FQNEAQ. V was pared by 2 bases and J by 5 bases, with 12 bases between. The CDR3 is made up of 15 amino acids.

This sequence originates from a man younger than 35 with Graves' hyperthyroidism. Material: blood. The chain uses TRBV7-8 and TRBJ2-2, with TRBD1 as a possible D gene (5 bases). DNA of the CDR3: TGTGCCAGCAGCTTAAGGGGTCGTAAGACCGGGGAGCTGTTTTTT. This translates into CASSLRGRKTGELFF.